The 32 T cell receptor beta chains given below trace back to one sample, sequenced in a study of OX40 agonist ivuxolimab in advanced cancers. Assay: immunoSEQ multiplex PCR; the TCRdb copy retains only in-frame clones and omits some. The repertoire holds around 53,000 clones, with roughly 90% as singletons. This specimen consisted of CD4+ or CD8+ T cells sorted from blood, obtained in a trial of the OX40 agonist ivuxolimab. These receptors were taken from an adult with an advanced solid tumor such as melanoma, head and neck, liver or kidney cancer.

This chain joins TRBV2 and TRBJ2-3, with 8 positions matching TRBD2. V lost 7 bases and J lost 2; bases outside the gene matches: 5. This CDR3 comprises 14 residues. The germline CDR1 and CDR2 sequences are SNHLY and FYNNEI. The CDR3 bases are TGTGCCAGCAAGTTAGCGGGAAACACAGATACGCAGTATTTT. This translates into CASKLAGNTDTQYF.

The chain uses TRBV28 and TRBJ1-2; 7 positions agree with TRBD1. The length of the CDR3 is 12 residues. The germline V gene has CDR1 MDHEN and CDR2 SYDVKM. Losses at the gene ends were 10 bases for V and 4 bases for J; bases not matched to a gene: 6. The CDR3 loop reads CANGDRVYGYTF. CDR3 DNA sequence: TGTGCCAACGGAGACAGGGTCTATGGCTACACCTTC.

Here the CDR3 reads CAWSVGGTDTQYF. The CDR3 coding sequence is TGTGCCTGGAGTGTAGGGGGCACAGATACGCAGTATTTT. This chain uses TRBV30 with TRBJ2-3, with a weak D call TRBD1 (5 bases). Germline CDR1 and CDR2: GTSNPN and SVGIG (reference sequence). The CDR3 loop spans 13 amino acids. V lost 0 bases to trimming and J lost 1 base, with 5 bases between them.

This clone was seen a single time. The rearrangement joins TRBV5-1 to TRBJ2-5; TRBD2 aligns across 12 bases. Losses at the gene ends were 4 bases for V and 2 bases for J; bases not matched to a gene: 6. CDR3 size: 16 residues. CDR1 SGHRS and CDR2 YFSETQ come from the germline V gene. The CDR3 region has the DNA TGCGCCAGCAGCCCCTACGGACTAGCGGGGCAAGAGACCCAGTACTTC. This codes for CASSPYGLAGQETQYF.

This clone was detected only once. The CDR3 region has the DNA TGTGCCAGCAGTGTCCAGGGAAGGAATCAGCCCCAGCATTTT. Residues: CASSVQGRNQPQHF. J is TRBJ1-5 and V is TRBV6-1, with D tentatively TRBD1 (5 bases). In germline, CDR1 is MNHNS, CDR2 SASEGT. Trimming shortened V by 4 bases and J by 4 bases, and 11 bases separated the two germline ends. The CDR3 extends over 14 amino acids.

The genes are TRBV28 and TRBJ2-1; 9 bases agree with TRBD2. The V segment lost 6 bases and the J segment 0 bases; nucleotides outside the gene matches: 0. The germline V gene encodes CDR1 MDHEN and CDR2 SYDVKM. The CDR3 consists of 14 residues. For the CDR3, the DNA is TGTGCCAGCAGACTAGCGGGCTCCTACAATGAGCAGTTCTTC. This gives the protein CASRLAGSYNEQFF. Looking up the rest from reference TRBV28 and TRBJ2-1 gives the full variable domain: DVKVTQSSRYLVKRTGEKVFLECVQDMDHENMFWYRQDPGLGLRLIYFSYDVKMKEKGDIPEGYSVSREKKERFSLILESASTNQTSMYLCASRLAGSYNEQFFGPGTRLTVL.

By sample share, this clone is medium-sized (0.01 to 0.1%). CDR3 in amino acids: CASRAGAESPYEQYF. The CDR3 DNA is TGTGCCAGCAGGGCGGGGGCAGAGAGTCCCTACGAGCAGTACTTC. This chain connects TRBV28 to TRBJ2-7, with D perhaps matching TRBD2 (7 bases). The CDR3 loop spans 15 amino acids. V was cut by 6 bases and J by 2 bases, with 17 bases left in between. CDR1 MDHEN and CDR2 SYDVKM come from the germline V gene.

The J gene is TRBJ2-7, the V gene TRBV27, with TRBD1 identical over 8 bases. Germline lookup yields CDR1 MNHEY and CDR2 SMNVEV (reference sequence). The CDR3 loop spans 11 amino acids. Losses at the gene ends were 7 bases for V and 9 bases for J; bases not matched to a gene: 5. In nucleotides, the CDR3 is TGTGCCAGCACCATGGACAGGGTGCAGTACTTC. Its protein is CASTMDRVQYF.

This sequence joins TRBV5-1 and TRBJ1-3, with D hard to call. The CDR3 runs 13 residues. The germline CDR1 and CDR2 sequences are SGHRS and YFSETQ. Trimming stripped 4 bases from V and 4 bases from J, with 9 bases between. CDR3 sequence reads: CASSEGPGNTIYF. The CDR3 DNA sequence: TGCGCCAGCAGCGAAGGACCGGGAAACACCATATATTTT. Looking up the rest from reference TRBV5-1 and TRBJ1-3 gives the full variable domain: KAGVTQTPRYLIKTRGQQVTLSCSPISGHRSVSWYQQTPGQGLQFLFEYFSETQRNKGNFPGRFSGRQFSNSRSEMNVSTLELGDSALYLCASSEGPGNTIYFGEGSWLTVV.

The V and J genes are TRBV6-4 and TRBJ1-5, with 7 bases matching TRBD1. The V gene's germline CDR1 is MRHNA and CDR2 SNTAGT. CDR3 length equals 17 residues. V was clipped by 5 bases and J by 0 bases; unmatched bases: 10. The CDR3 sequence: CASSNAPGQYSNQPQHF. The CDR3 DNA is TGTGCCAGCAGTAACGCCCCGGGACAGTATAGCAATCAGCCCCAGCATTTT.

This chain connects TRBV19 to TRBJ2-4; TRBD1 matches at 7 bases. After removal of 5 bases from V and 8 bases from J, the junction contained 6 bases not matched to a gene. The CDR3 runs to 13 residues. Germline loops: CDR1 LNHDA, CDR2 SQIVND (reference sequence). This chain's CDR3 is CASSPGQKDIQYF. The CDR3 DNA reads TGTGCCAGTAGTCCGGGACAGAAGGACATTCAGTACTTC.

The genes are TRBV27 and TRBJ2-3, with 15 bases fitting TRBD2. V trimming: 2 bases; J trimming: 0 bases; junction bases outside the gene matches: 6. There are 19 residues in the CDR3. Looked up from germline, CDR1 is MNHEY and CDR2 is SMNVEV (reference sequence). The CDR3 DNA is TGTGCCAGCAGTTTAATCCGGACTAGCGGGAGGGTTAGCACAGATACGCAGTATTTT. This sequence encodes CASSLIRTSGRVSTDTQYF.

This clone was seen once. V usage is TRBV30 and J usage is TRBJ2-3; 8 bases fit TRBD1. Looked up from germline, CDR1 is GTSNPN and CDR2 is SVGIG (reference sequence). This CDR3 spans 12 amino acids. Trimming removed 1 base from V and 7 bases from J; junction bases left unmatched: 1. The CDR3 bases are TGTGCCTGGAGTGGGACAGGGAATACGCAGTATTTT. Protein: CAWSGTGNTQYF.

The rearrangement uses TRBV6-5 and TRBJ2-7; either TRBD1 or TRBD2 may fit D (5 bases each). Germline V gene data show CDR1 as MNHEY and CDR2 as SVGAGI. The V and J ends lost 8 bases and 2 bases respectively, with 16 bases between them. The CDR3 extends over 14 amino acids. The CDR3 sequence: CASGRTGGTYEQYF. CDR3 DNA: TGTGCCAGCGGACGGACTGGGGGTACCTACGAGCAGTACTTC.

This clone was picked up one time. The CDR3 DNA reads TGTGCCAGTAGTATTCCAGGCAGAAGCACAGATACGCAGTATTTT. Translated: CASSIPGRSTDTQYF. V usage is TRBV19 and J usage is TRBJ2-3; D ambiguous. V lost 3 bases to trimming and J lost 0 bases, with 10 bases between them. Germline CDR1 reads LNHDA; CDR2 reads SQIVND (reference sequence). The CDR3 extends over 15 amino acids.

This clone appeared once. This chain joins TRBV7-8 and TRBJ2-2; TRBD1 matches 8 bases. J gave up 3 bases and V 2 bases, and 5 bases lay outside the gene matches. Germline V gene data show CDR1 as SGHVS and CDR2 as FQNEAQ. The CDR3 has 16 amino acids. The CDR3 here is CASSLLGQVYTGELFF. The CDR3 nucleotides read TGTGCCAGCAGCTTATTGGGACAGGTCTACACCGGGGAGCTGTTTTTT.

This chain joins TRBV19 and TRBJ2-1; TRBD2 is a possible D gene (6 bases). Trimming cost V 7 bases and J 9 bases, with 16 bases left between them. The CDR3 sequence is 13 residues long. Looked up from germline, CDR1 is LNHDA and CDR2 is SQIVND (reference sequence). The CDR3 nucleotides are TGTGCCAGTAAGTCTTACGGAGGGGCTGAGCAGTTCTTC. Protein product: CASKSYGGAEQFF.

The rearrangement uses TRBV2 and TRBJ1-2, with 12 nucleotides matching TRBD1. V was clipped by 5 bases and J by 2 bases; unmatched bases: 6. The length of the CDR3 is 16 residues. From germline, CDR1 is SNHLY and CDR2 FYNNEI. CDR3: CASSWGQGALNYGYTF. Here the CDR3 DNA reads TGTGCCAGCAGTTGGGGACAGGGGGCGCTGAACTATGGCTACACCTTC.

This clone was recorded once. The chain combines TRBV5-6 with TRBJ1-5; 11 bases agree with TRBD1. With 3 bases clipped from V and 9 bases from J, the junction kept 11 bases outside the gene matches. The CDR3 length is 16 residues. CDR1 is SGHDT, CDR2 YYEEEE, per germline. CDR3 sequence: CASSYWTGGRGSPQHF. As DNA, the CDR3 is TGTGCCAGCAGCTATTGGACAGGGGGCCGGGGATCGCCCCAGCATTTT.

The chain carries TRBV10-3 and TRBJ2-7, with TRBD1 as a possible D gene (6 bases). The CDR3 contains 14 residues. V lost 6 bases and J 4 bases, leaving 16 bases between the germline ends. Per germline, CDR1 ENHRY and CDR2 SYGVKD. The CDR3, as DNA: TGTGCCATCAGAAAGGGGGAAGGGGCATACGAGCAGTACTTC. Residues: CAIRKGEGAYEQYF.

This clone was seen just once. This sequence joins TRBV30 and TRBJ1-1; TRBD1 agrees at 8 bases. The V segment lost 5 bases and the J segment 4 bases; nucleotides outside the gene matches: 9. CDR3 length: 14 amino acids. CDR1 is GTSNPN and CDR2 is SVGIG in the germline V gene (reference sequence). The CDR3, as DNA: TGTGCCTGGCGGACAGGGCACACGGGCACTGAAGCTTTCTTT. Translating it yields CAWRTGHTGTEAFF.

This chain links TRBV18 with TRBJ2-3; 9 positions match TRBD2. Looked up from germline, CDR1 is KGHSH and CDR2 is LQKENI. V lost 6 bases and J lost 2; bases outside the gene matches: 9. The CDR3 spans 16 residues. The CDR3 bases are TGTGCCAGCTCGTCCACTAGCGGGTCCTCCACAGATACGCAGTATTTT. It specifies CASSSTSGSSTDTQYF. Full variable domain (rest looked up from reference TRBV18 and TRBJ2-3): NAGVMQNPRHLVRRRGQEARLRCSPMKGHSHVYWYRQLPEEGLKFMVYLQKENIIDESGMPKERFSAEFPKEGPSILRIQQVVRGDSAAYFCASSSTSGSSTDTQYFGPGTRLTVL.

The chain employs TRBV19 and TRBJ2-3; TRBD1 aligns across 7 bases. The trim removed 0 bases at V and 4 bases at J, leaving 10 bases unmatched. There are 17 residues in the CDR3. Looked up from germline, CDR1 is LNHDA and CDR2 is SQIVND (reference sequence). This CDR3 reads CASSIESGQTRPDTQYF. The CDR3 region has the DNA TGTGCCAGTAGTATAGAGTCGGGACAGACGAGGCCAGATACGCAGTATTTT.

The gene calls are TRBV14 and TRBJ2-7; unclear D gene. The length of the CDR3 is 15 residues. V was trimmed by 4 bases and J by 5 bases, leaving 18 bases between them. CDR1 SGHDN and CDR2 FVKESK come from the germline V gene. For the CDR3, the DNA is TGTGCCAGCAGCCCGAAACAGTCCCGGCAGAACGAGCAGTACTTC. Protein sequence: CASSPKQSRQNEQYF.

The chain is built from TRBV7-2 and TRBJ2-1, with D tentatively TRBD2 (6 bases). Germline CDR1 reads SGHTA; CDR2 reads FQGNSA. The CDR3 runs 13 residues. V lost 3 bases and J 9 bases, leaving 12 bases between the germline ends. The CDR3, as DNA: TGTGCCAGCAGCTTCTTCCGGGACTCTGAGCAGTTCTTC. Amino acids: CASSFFRDSEQFF.

This clone was seen a few times. The CDR3 DNA reads as TGTGCCAGCAGCTTAGACAGGCGAGGGGCCAACGTCCTGACTTTC. Encoded protein: CASSLDRRGANVLTF. The chain is built from TRBV5-4 and TRBJ2-6, with D possibly TRBD1 on 6 matching bases. The germline V gene has CDR1 SGHNT and CDR2 YYREEE (reference sequence). The CDR3 totals 15 residues. Trimming removed 2 bases at V and 4 bases at J, with 10 bases between.

V gene TRBV28 combines with J gene TRBJ1-5, with D hard to call. The CDR3 has 12 residues. CDR1 is MDHEN, CDR2 SYDVKM, per germline. V dropped 3 bases and J dropped 6 bases, with 6 bases sitting between them. CDR3 protein: CASSFHGQPQHF. In DNA, the CDR3 is TGTGCCAGCAGTTTTCATGGTCAGCCCCAGCATTTT. Filled out from reference TRBV28 and TRBJ1-5, the complete variable domain reads DVKVTQSSRYLVKRTGEKVFLECVQDMDHENMFWYRQDPGLGLRLIYFSYDVKMKEKGDIPEGYSVSREKKERFSLILESASTNQTSMYLCASSFHGQPQHFGDGTRLSIL.

This clone was seen once. This sequence joins TRBV9 and TRBJ2-1; TRBD2 aligns across 8 bases. V lost 4 bases and J lost 7; bases outside the gene matches: 7. Germline V lookup: CDR1 SGDLS, CDR2 YYNGEE. The CDR3 covers 14 residues. In nucleotides, the CDR3 is TGTGCCAGCAGCTTCAGCGGGAGAACAAATGAGCAGTTCTTC. Protein: CASSFSGRTNEQFF.

The genes are TRBV10-3 and TRBJ2-3; TRBD1 might be the D (5 bases). Germline-derived CDR1 and CDR2 are ENHRY and SYGVKD. V lost 6 bases, J lost 6 bases, and 10 bases lay in between. CDR3 length: 12 amino acids. CDR3 sequence: CAISKGLDTQYF. CDR3 sequence (DNA): TGTGCCATCAGCAAGGGGCTGGATACGCAGTATTTT.

The chain combines TRBV28 with TRBJ2-1; possible D gene TRBD2, 5 bases. Looked up from germline, CDR1 is MDHEN and CDR2 is SYDVKM. The V end lost 5 bases, the J end lost 0 bases, and 11 bases lay between the germline ends. The CDR3 has 15 residues. CDR3 sequence: CASSSTGSSYNEQFF. The CDR3 nucleotides are TGTGCCAGCAGTAGTACTGGGAGCTCCTACAATGAGCAGTTCTTC.

The chain employs TRBV7-8 and TRBJ2-4; D is unclear. Trimming pared 5 bases from V and 5 bases from J, leaving 22 bases between. CDR3 length: 17 amino acids. Germline loops: CDR1 SGHVS, CDR2 FQNEAQ. The CDR3 region has the DNA TGTGCCAGCAGCCCCGACCCCCCCGGGTACAAAGAAAACATTCAGTACTTC. Translation: CASSPDPPGYKENIQYF.

The chain combines TRBV7-6 with TRBJ1-1, with 8 bases fitting TRBD1. Germline CDR1 is SGHVS and CDR2 is FNYEAQ. The CDR3 contains 14 residues. The V segment lost 4 bases and the J segment 0 bases; nucleotides outside the gene matches: 1. The CDR3 sequence: CASSSGQVNTEAFF. The CDR3, as DNA: TGTGCCAGCAGCTCGGGACAGGTGAACACTGAAGCTTTCTTT.